These 18 T cell receptor beta chains were all obtained from the same sample, sequenced in a study of T cell repertoires in ileal Crohn's disease (dated by TCRdb to the late 2010s). The receptor library was made with the immunoSEQ multiplex PCR assay. Imported from immuneACCESS, the table was reduced by TCRdb to in-frame sequences with V and J called. These copies leave out some clones; in studies compared against another copy, an unresolved V gene accounts for under half, and the cause of the remainder is not known. The sample records about 16,000 clones, just over 90% of which are singletons. Of the sample, about 3.7% is held by the ten largest clones. The sequencing input was ileal tissue. Every receptor here comes from an adult with Crohn's disease.

The chain has TRBV11-2 and TRBJ1-2; D gene ambiguous. The V end was cut by 2 bases, the J end by 3 bases, with 7 bases between. Germline V gives CDR1 SGHAT, CDR2 FQNNGV. The CDR3 covers 13 residues. CDR3 in DNA: TGTGCCAGCAGCTTAAATTTCGACTATGGCTACACCTTC. This encodes CASSLNFDYGYTF.

The CDR3 region is CASSYSSGGANEQFF. As DNA, the CDR3 is TGTGCCAGCAGTTACTCGAGCGGGGGGGCCAATGAGCAGTTCTTC. The rearrangement links TRBV6-6 to TRBJ2-1; 10 positions agree with TRBD2. J lost 6 bases, V lost 0 bases, and 2 bases had no gene match. This CDR3 comprises 15 residues. Germline values: CDR1 MNHNY, CDR2 SVGAGI (reference sequence).

This chain connects TRBV18 to TRBJ2-7, with D possibly being TRBD2 (6 bases). V was trimmed by 2 bases and J by 4 bases, leaving 9 bases between them. The CDR3 has 13 residues. Germline CDR1 is KGHSH and CDR2 is LQKENI. DNA for the CDR3: TGTGCCAGCTCACCAACCGGGACTTACGAGCAGTACTTC. It encodes CASSPTGTYEQYF. Variable domain in full (rest from reference TRBV18 and TRBJ2-7): NAGVMQNPRHLVRRRGQEARLRCSPMKGHSHVYWYRQLPEEGLKFMVYLQKENIIDESGMPKERFSAEFPKEGPSILRIQQVVRGDSAAYFCASSPTGTYEQYFGPGTRLTVT.

The rearrangement joins TRBV7-6 to TRBJ1-3; D is unresolved. Per the germline V gene, CDR1 is SGHVS and CDR2 is FNYEAQ. Trimming cost V 1 base and J 0 bases, with 7 bases left between them. This CDR3 is built from 15 residues. CDR3: CASSLGSSSGNTIYF. DNA of the CDR3: TGTGCCAGCAGCTTAGGGTCTAGCTCTGGAAACACCATATATTTT.

The chain is built from TRBV4-1 and TRBJ2-2, with 7 bases aligning to TRBD1. Germline V gene sequence: CDR1 MGHRA, CDR2 YSYEKL. The ends lost 2 bases at V and 1 base at J; junction bases unmatched: 4. CDR3 length: 16 residues. CDR3 DNA sequence: TGCGCCAGCAGCCAACGTCCAGGGGGGAACACCGGGGAGCTGTTTTTT. Translated, it gives CASSQRPGGNTGELFF.

The rearrangement links TRBV15 to TRBJ1-6; possible D gene TRBD1, 6 bases. The CDR3 contains 13 residues. V lost 2 bases to trimming and J lost 10 bases, with 9 bases between them. CDR1 is LNHNV, CDR2 YYDKDF, per germline (reference sequence). CDR3 in amino acids: CATSRIDRSPLHF. The CDR3 nucleotides read TGTGCCACCAGCAGAATAGACAGGTCACCCCTCCACTTT.

J is TRBJ2-2 and V is TRBV27; TRBD1 matches 9 bases. CDR3 length equals 17 residues. Germline assignment: CDR1 MNHEY and CDR2 SMNVEV (reference sequence). J lost 5 bases, V lost 0 bases, and 7 bases had no gene match. The CDR3 loop is CASSLSTGQGGTGELFF. The CDR3 coding sequence is TGTGCCAGCAGTTTATCGACGGGACAGGGAGGGACCGGGGAGCTGTTTTTT.

The rearrangement links TRBV4-2 to TRBJ2-7, with 12 bases lining up with TRBD2. CDR3 length: 18 residues. Germline-derived CDR1 and CDR2 are LGHNA and YNFKEQ. Germline trimming cut 4 bases from V and 2 bases from J; bases unmatched to any gene: 12. Here the CDR3 DNA reads TGTGCCAGCAGCCGGACCCGGACTAGCGGGGCAATCACCTACGAGCAGTACTTC. Translating gives CASSRTRTSGAITYEQYF.

This CDR3 reads CTSSQVGQENLSRAGNTIYF. The CDR3 DNA follows: TGCACCAGCAGCCAAGTCGGACAGGAGAACCTCTCCCGCGCTGGAAACACCATATATTTT. The chain links TRBV1 to TRBJ1-3; TRBD1 is taken as the D call from the table, unchecked against the DNA. TRBV1 is labeled a pseudogene. This CDR3 contains 20 residues.

The chain recombines TRBV6-6 with TRBJ1-4; D remains unclear. Germline V gene data show CDR1 as MNHNY and CDR2 as SVGAGI (reference sequence). The CDR3 runs 11 residues. V lost 2 bases, J lost 8 bases, and 3 bases lay in between. The CDR3, as DNA: TGTGCCAGCAGTTACGCGGAAAAACTGTTTTTT. This gives the protein CASSYAEKLFF.

This clone was observed a single time. The chain carries TRBV27 and TRBJ1-4, with 7 positions matching TRBD1. V dropped 5 bases and J dropped 7; count of bases not matched to a gene: 10. This CDR3 spans 15 amino acids. CDR1 is MNHEY and CDR2 is SMNVEV in the germline V gene (reference sequence). Written as DNA, the CDR3 is TGTGCCAGCAGTCAGTATCCGGGACAGCCTGAAAAACTGTTTTTT. Protein product: CASSQYPGQPEKLFF. Full variable domain (missing parts from reference TRBV27 and TRBJ1-4): EAQVTQNPRYLITVTGKKLTVTCSQNMNHEYMSWYRQDPGLGLRQIYYSMNVEVTDKGDVPEGYKVSRKEKRNFPLILESPSPNQTSLYFCASSQYPGQPEKLFFGSGTQLSVL.

The rearrangement joins TRBV6-6 to TRBJ2-2, with 12 bases identical to TRBD2. Trimming at V came to 6 bases and at J to 9 bases, leaving 11 bases not matched to a gene. CDR1 and CDR2 from the germline V gene are MNHNY and SVGAGI (reference sequence). The CDR3 sequence is 16 residues long. CDR3 region: CASREDASGGARELFF. CDR3 DNA sequence: TGTGCCAGCAGGGAGGACGCTAGCGGGGGGGCAAGGGAGCTGTTTTTT.

On this clone itself: Other DNA sequences within the sample encode an identical CDR3. The rearrangement links TRBV9 to TRBJ1-1; 8 bases are a match to TRBD1. CDR3 length: 14 residues. Germline CDR1 is SGDLS and CDR2 is YYNGEE. J gave up 4 bases and V 4 bases, and 6 bases lay outside the gene matches. The CDR3: CASSTDRGGTEAFF. CDR3 DNA sequence: TGTGCCAGCAGCACCGACAGGGGTGGCACTGAAGCTTTCTTT.

This rearrangement joins TRBV4-1 to TRBJ2-7; the D is unclear. The CDR3 runs to 16 residues. V was pared by 4 bases and J by 3 bases, with 19 bases between. Per germline, CDR1 MGHRA and CDR2 YSYEKL. The CDR3 sequence: CASSLEEAPPYYEQYF. Here the CDR3 DNA reads TGCGCCAGCAGCCTGGAAGAGGCCCCCCCTTACTACGAGCAGTACTTC.

The J gene is TRBJ1-1, the V gene TRBV7-2, with D unresolved. V was trimmed by 2 bases and J by 3 bases, leaving 10 bases between them. The germline CDR1 and CDR2 sequences are SGHTA and FQGNSA. The CDR3 has 14 amino acids. Written as DNA, the CDR3 is TGTGCCAGCAGCTTATATAATCGGGACACTGAAGCTTTCTTT. This codes for CASSLYNRDTEAFF.

This chain links TRBV14 with TRBJ2-7, with 9 positions matching TRBD1. This CDR3 is built from 16 residues. V trimming: 0 bases; J trimming: 6 bases; junction bases outside the gene matches: 9. Germline V gene data show CDR1 as SGHDN and CDR2 as FVKESK. The chain's CDR3 is CASSQDLGQGSPEQYF. The DNA of the CDR3 is TGTGCCAGCAGCCAAGATCTGGGACAGGGAAGTCCCGAGCAGTACTTC.

The sample holds a few counts of this clone. The genes are TRBV4-1 and TRBJ2-7; tentatively, D is TRBD1 (5 bases). Germline CDR1 and CDR2: MGHRA and YSYEKL. V was trimmed by 1 base and J by 6 bases, leaving 16 bases between them. CDR3 length: 15 residues. CDR3 nucleotide sequence: TGCGCCAGCAGCCAAGCAACAGGCCGGTTGCGCGAGCAGTACTTC. Translating it yields CASSQATGRLREQYF.

This clone was observed once. The J gene is TRBJ1-2, the V gene TRBV7-2; D not resolved. This CDR3 comprises 12 residues. The germline V gene has CDR1 SGHTA and CDR2 FQGNSA. The germline V and J ends were trimmed by 3 bases and 4 bases, with 6 bases remaining between them. The CDR3 region has the DNA TGTGCCAGCAGCTTTAATCTCTATGGCTACACCTTC. As protein: CASSFNLYGYTF. Based on the CDR3 plus reference TRBV7-2 and TRBJ1-2, the full variable domain is GAGVSQSPSNKVTEKGKDVELRCDPISGHTALYWYRQSLGQGLEFLIYFQGNSAPDKSGLPSDRFSAERTGGSVSTLTIQRTQQEDSAVYLCASSFNLYGYTFGSGTRLTVV.